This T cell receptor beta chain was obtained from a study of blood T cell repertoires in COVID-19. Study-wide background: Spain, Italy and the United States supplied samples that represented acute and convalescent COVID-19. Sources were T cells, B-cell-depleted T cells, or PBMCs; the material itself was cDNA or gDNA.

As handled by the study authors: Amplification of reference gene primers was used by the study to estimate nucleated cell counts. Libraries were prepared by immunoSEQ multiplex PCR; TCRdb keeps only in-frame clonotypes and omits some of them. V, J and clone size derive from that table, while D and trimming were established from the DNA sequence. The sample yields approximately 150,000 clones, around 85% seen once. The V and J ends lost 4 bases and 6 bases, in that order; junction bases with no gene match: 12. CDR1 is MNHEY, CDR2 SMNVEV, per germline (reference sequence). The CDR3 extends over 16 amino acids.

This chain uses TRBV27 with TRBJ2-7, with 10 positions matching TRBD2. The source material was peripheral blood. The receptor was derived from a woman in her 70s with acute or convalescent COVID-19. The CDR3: CASSSNSRLAGAEQYF. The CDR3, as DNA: TGTGCCAGCAGTTCCAACTCCCGGCTAGCGGGAGCCGAGCAGTACTTC.